The T cell receptor beta chain under discussion was sequenced for a study of blood T cells in healthy people across ages. Primed by a sample-barcoded 5' primer and a J-beta primer mix, a second PCR proceeded for about 6 to 12 cycles. MiXCR, run by TCRdb on the 5' RACE reads, gives a single entry per CDR3 protein. The top ten hold roughly 7.9% of the sample, which has 1.5 million or so distinct CDR3 sequences, 35% to 45% seen once. This clonotype was seen a handful of times. This TCR was sampled from a woman aged 18-30 years in good health. Source material: blood.

CDR3 sequence: CASGSGLGGHNEQFF. In DNA form, the CDR3 reads TGTGCCAGCGGGTCGGGACTAGGGGGCCACAATGAGCAGTTCTTC. The chain carries TRBV14 and TRBJ2-1; tentatively, D is TRBD2 (8 bases). Germline lookup yields CDR1 SGHDN and CDR2 FVKESK. The CDR3 runs to 15 residues. V lost 8 bases, J lost 5 bases, and 19 bases lay in between.